This T cell receptor (beta chain) was observed in a study of blood T cell repertoires in COVID-19. Whole-study context: Nucleic acid was either cDNA or gDNA, and it came from T cells, B-cell-depleted T cells, or PBMCs.

Original handling: Estimation of nucleated cell counts relied on the amplification of reference gene primers. Sequencing was performed with immunoSEQ multiplex PCR; in TCRdb, only in-frame clones are kept and a portion is missing. V and J calls and clone size are given by that table; D and trimming were obtained from the DNA. The sample carries tens of thousands of clones, about 85% recorded once. This CDR3 spans 14 amino acids. The chain joins TRBV21-1 to TRBJ2-1; TRBD1 is the table's D call and was not checked against the DNA. TRBV21-1 has pseudogene status. The receptor was isolated from a human donor in a cohort sampled during active COVID-19. The sequenced sample consisted of peripheral blood. DNA for the CDR3: TGTGCCAGCAGCAATCGGTCAGGGGGCAATGAGCAGTTCTTC. Amino acids: CASSNRSGGNEQFF.